A single sample is the source of the 15 T cell receptor beta chains below, sequenced in a study of CD8+ T cells in alopecia areata. A panel of CD4, CD8alpha, NKG2D, NKG2ACE and other markers served to sort pooled cutaneous lymph node cells. Sequencing used cDNA as its template, made by extracting RNA and reverse transcribing it. Repertoires were generated with immunoSEQ multiplex PCR, while TCRdb's copy carries only in-frame clones and drops some. The sample shows about 300,000 clones, none of them appearing just once. The sample was CD4+ T cells sorted from a lymph node. These receptors all stem from a C3H/HeJ mouse with alopecia areata. MHC haplotype of the mouse line: H2-k.

This clone was recorded a few times. Mouse gene names and germline throughout. The read ends 3 residues shy of where the CDR3 ends; the end is completed using the germline J gene. This rearrangement joins TRBV13-3 to TRBJ1-6, with D maybe TRBD1 (5 bases). TRBJ1-6 is an ORF, with its function uncertain. This CDR3 spans 15 amino acids. CDR1 is NNHDY and CDR2 is SYVADS in the germline V gene. Trimming removed 2 bases from V and 4 bases from J, with 10 bases in between. CDR3 residues: CASSEGRAYNSPLYF. The sequenced part of the CDR3 DNA is TGTGCCAGCAGTGAGGGCAGGGCTTATAATTCGCCC.

This clone turned up a few times. The germline and genes are mouse ones. The sequenced fragment ends 4 residues before the CDR3 boundary, so the rest is inferred from the germline J gene. The chain combines TRBV13-3 with TRBJ2-4; 7 positions match TRBD2. J gave up 0 bases and V 3 bases, and 1 base lay outside the gene matches. Germline values: CDR1 NNHDY, CDR2 SYVADS. This CDR3 is 14 amino acids long. Incomplete CDR3 DNA: TGTGCCAGCAGTGCGACTGGGAGTCAAAAC. Encoded protein: CASSATGSQN. The full CDR3 protein reads CASSATGSQNTLYF.

Notes on this clone: The gene names given are mouse names. The read terminates 4 residues ahead of where the CDR3 ends, so the germline J gene completes it. This chain joins TRBV12-1 and TRBJ1-2, with D perhaps TRBD1 (5 bases). The V end was cut by 1 base, the J end by 0 bases, with 8 bases between. Germline values: CDR1 SGHSN, CDR2 HYEKVE. The CDR3 spans 14 residues. CDR3 bases read: TGTGCCAGCTCTCTGACAGTTGCAAACTCC. Translated: CASSLTVANS. Given in full, the CDR3 is CASSLTVANSDYTF.

As regards this clone: Mouse gene names apply. The read terminates 4 residues ahead of where the CDR3 ends, so the germline J gene completes it. Additional DNA sequences in this sample encode the identical CDR3. V usage is TRBV13-1 and J usage is TRBJ2-3; no clear D gene. This CDR3 region has 14 residues. Trimming shortened V by 1 base and J by 0 bases, and 6 bases separated the two germline ends. Germline CDR1 and CDR2: NSHNY and SYGAGN. The sequenced CDR3 bases are TGTGCCAGCAGTGATCAGACTAGTGCAGAA. It specifies CASSDQTSAE. The entire CDR3 sequence reads CASSDQTSAETLYF.

The table lists this clone with a few counts. Gene names denote mouse genes. Read coverage stops 4 residues before the CDR3 terminus; the germline J gene supplies the remainder. The genes are TRBV13-3 and TRBJ2-5; 8 nucleotides align to TRBD1. Per germline, CDR1 NNHDY and CDR2 SYVADS. The CDR3 contains 14 residues. The CDR3 sequence is CASSDYGQGDTQYF. The DNA read from the CDR3 is TGTGCCAGCAGTGATTACGGACAGGGAGAC.

This clone turned up a few times. Gene names are mouse gene names. The read is 4 residues too short to cover the CDR3 end, so that end is filled in from the germline J gene. The chain carries TRBV13-1 and TRBJ2-7; 9 nucleotides align to TRBD2. The germline gives CDR1 NSHNY, CDR2 SYGAGN. CDR3 size: 15 residues. V shed 5 bases, J shed 0 bases, and the junction held 6 bases outside the gene matches. The part of the CDR3 DNA that was read is TGTGCCAGCAGCCCACTGGGGGGCCTCTCCTAT. Amino acids: CASSPLGGLSY. The whole CDR3 protein reads CASSPLGGLSYEQYF.

This clone came up a few times. Gene names are the mouse ones. The read terminates 4 residues ahead of where the CDR3 ends, so the germline J gene completes it. The chain carries TRBV1 and TRBJ2-2; 7 bases map to TRBD1. The length of the CDR3 is 14 residues. Germline CDR1 reads NSQYPW; CDR2 reads LRSPGD (reference sequence). V dropped 4 bases and J dropped 3; count of bases not matched to a gene: 2. The CDR3 sequence: CTCSVQGHTGQLYF. The CDR3 bases that were read are TGCACCTGCAGTGTACAGGGGCACACCGGG.

This clone was counted only a few times. Genes and germline are mouse. The CDR3 end lies 4 residues beyond the end of the read and is filled in from the germline J gene. V and J are TRBV5 and TRBJ2-2; TRBD2 aligns across 12 bases. The CDR3 has 18 residues. The ends lost 4 bases at V and 2 bases at J; junction bases unmatched: 8. Germline V lookup: CDR1 LGHNA, CDR2 YNLKQL (reference sequence). Partial CDR3 DNA: TGTGCCAGCAGCCCCTTCCTGACTGGGGGGGCGAACACCGGG. Amino acid sequence: CASSPFLTGGANTG. The entire CDR3 sequence reads CASSPFLTGGANTGQLYF.

For this clone: Mouse gene names and germline throughout. The read stops 4 residues short of the end of the CDR3; the missing end is completed from the germline J gene. The chain uses TRBV19 and TRBJ2-7; a weak D match, TRBD2 (6 bases). The CDR3 consists of 14 residues. Germline V gene sequence: CDR1 FNHDT, CDR2 SITEND (reference sequence). Trimming took off 4 bases at V and 0 bases at J, with 11 bases between the two ends. CDR3 amino acids: CASSAHWDSYEQYF. The part of the CDR3 DNA that was read is TGTGCCAGCAGTGCCCACTGGGACTCCTAT.

This clone was recorded at least ten times. The germline and genes are mouse ones. The sequenced fragment ends 4 residues before the CDR3 boundary, so the rest is inferred from the germline J gene. The chain is built from TRBV1 and TRBJ2-1, with D possibly matching TRBD1 (5 bases). Germline V gene data show CDR1 as NSQYPW and CDR2 as LRSPGD (reference sequence). The CDR3 runs 13 residues. With 0 bases removed from V and 6 bases from J, the gap between germline ends came to 6 bases. CDR3 DNA, as far as it was read: TGCACCTGCAGTGCAGACAGGGTTGCT. It codes for CTCSADRVA. The full CDR3 is CTCSADRVAEQFF.

As for this clone: Mouse gene names apply. The read terminates 4 residues ahead of where the CDR3 ends, so the germline J gene completes it. The V call is TRBV5, the J call TRBJ2-7, with TRBD2 matching over 10 bases. Per the germline V gene, CDR1 is LGHNA and CDR2 is YNLKQL (reference sequence). The CDR3 length is 15 residues. J lost 3 bases, V lost 1 base, and 3 bases had no gene match. This CDR3 is CASSQGTGGLYEQYF. Partial CDR3 DNA: TGTGCCAGCAGCCAAGGGACTGGGGGACTCTAT.

This clone came up a few times. The genes are named according to mouse. The read ends 4 residues before the CDR3 terminus; that terminus is restored from the germline J gene. The sample carries other DNA sequences with the same CDR3. V is TRBV13-2 and J is TRBJ2-1; 12 nucleotides line up with TRBD2. This CDR3 is 16 amino acids long. V was pared by 3 bases and J by 1 base, with 2 bases of the junction left unmatched. From germline, CDR1 is NNHNN and CDR2 SYGAGS (reference sequence). CDR3 region: CASGAGTGGNYAEQFF. Partial CDR3 DNA: TGTGCCAGCGGTGCCGGGACTGGGGGGAACTATGCT.

This clone was picked up a small number of times. The genes are named according to mouse. Read sequence stops 4 residues before the CDR3 end, and the germline J gene provides the missing end. V gene TRBV5 combines with J gene TRBJ2-3; TRBD2 aligns across 9 bases. Germline V gene data show CDR1 as LGHNA and CDR2 as YNLKQL (reference sequence). The CDR3 covers 11 residues. CDR3 residues: CAGGAAETLYF. The sequenced part of the CDR3 DNA is TGTGCTGGGGGGGCGGCAGAA.

About this clone: Genes and germline come from the mouse. The DNA ends 4 residues before the CDR3 does, and the rest of the CDR3 is filled in from the germline J gene. The V and J genes are TRBV5 and TRBJ2-2, with 7 bases matching TRBD1. Trimming cost V 3 bases and J 6 bases; bases outside gene matches: 10. In germline, CDR1 is LGHNA, CDR2 YNLKQL (reference sequence). The CDR3 extends over 16 amino acids. The CDR3 bases that were read are TGTGCCAGCAGCCACTCGACAGGGAGAGGGGCCGGG. The encoded protein is CASSHSTGRGAG. In full, the CDR3 reads CASSHSTGRGAGQLYF.

This clone has just a few counts. Gene names and germline refer to mouse. The sequenced fragment ends 4 residues before the CDR3 boundary, so the rest is inferred from the germline J gene. The chain combines TRBV13-3 with TRBJ2-1; 8 bases match TRBD1. The ends lost 6 bases at V and 1 base at J; junction bases unmatched: 3. Per germline, CDR1 NNHDY and CDR2 SYVADS. The CDR3 length is 14 residues. The CDR3 bases that were read are TGTGCCAGCAACGACAGGGGAAACTATGCT. This translates into CASNDRGNYA. The full CDR3 protein reads CASNDRGNYAEQFF.